The 11 T cell receptor beta chains listed next were all sequenced from one sample in a study of identical twins listed by TCRdb under 2016. Libraries were constructed by 5' RACE. For sequencing, an Illumina HiSeq 2000 was employed. The public reads were run again by TCRdb, first through fastp at Q25 and then through MiXCR, and only productive beta chains were kept. Here each entry gathers all rows of one CDR3 protein and keeps the most common genes and DNA. The sample records some 790,000 distinct CDR3 sequences, about 20% of which are singletons. The ten largest clones take up approximately 14% of the sample. These same records also appear under a second study, on T cells expressing NK-cell markers.

Sequenced sample: PBMCs. The receptors here all came from a woman aged 18-35 years in good health.

This clonotype appeared many times. The chain carries TRBV6-1 and TRBJ1-2; a possible D gene is TRBD1 (5 bases). The V gene's germline CDR1 is MNHNS and CDR2 SASEGT. V lost 7 bases and J lost 6, with 21 bases in between. This CDR3 is 15 amino acids long. CDR3 region: CASTKLIGTLDGYTF. The CDR3 region has the DNA TGTGCCAGCACTAAATTAATCGGGACCCTTGATGGCTACACCTTC.

The chain joins TRBV14 to TRBJ1-1; D gene ambiguous. This CDR3 is built from 13 residues. Germline values: CDR1 SGHDN, CDR2 FVKESK. The ends were cut back, 8 bases at V and 1 base at J, with 11 bases in the middle. CDR3 sequence (DNA): TGTGCCAGCGGCCTCCGACGGAACACTGAAGCTTTCTTT. The encoded protein is CASGLRRNTEAFF. Full variable domain (rest looked up from reference TRBV14 and TRBJ1-1): EAGVTQFPSHSVIEKGQTVTLRCDPISGHDNLYWYRRVMGKEIKFLLHFVKESKQDESGMPNNRFLAERTGGTYSTLKVQPAELEDSGVYFCASGLRRNTEAFFGQGTRLTVV.

In this sample, this clonotype turned up a few times. The J gene is TRBJ2-5, the V gene TRBV6-2 or TRBV6-3; no definite D call. There are 14 residues in the CDR3. Looked up from germline, CDR1 is MNHEY and CDR2 is SVGEGT. Trimming removed 7 bases at V and 0 bases at J, with 12 bases between. In nucleotides, the CDR3 is TGTGCCAGCACCGACACCACAGACCAAGAGACCCAGTACTTC. Translated, it gives CASTDTTDQETQYF.

The chain uses TRBV12-3 or TRBV12-4 and TRBJ2-6; D unclear. V lost 6 bases and J lost 0, with 9 bases in between. The CDR3 consists of 15 residues. The CDR3 spells CASSRLNSGANVLTF. The DNA of the CDR3 is TGTGCCAGCAGCAGGTTGAACTCTGGGGCCAACGTCCTGACTTTC.

The genes are TRBV7-9 and TRBJ2-7, with TRBD1 matching 8 bases. With 7 bases clipped from V and 3 bases from J, the junction kept 5 bases outside the gene matches. The CDR3 consists of 13 residues. The V gene's germline CDR1 is SEHNR and CDR2 FQNEAQ (reference sequence). In DNA, the CDR3 is TGTGCCAGCACCCCGACAGGGGTCTACGAGCAGTACTTC. Its protein is CASTPTGVYEQYF.

The chain uses TRBV5-1 and TRBJ2-1, with D possibly matching TRBD2 (6 bases). V lost 9 bases and J lost 6, with 16 bases in between. The germline CDR1 and CDR2 sequences are SGHRS and YFSETQ. The CDR3 runs 13 residues. CDR3 DNA: TGCGCCACCTCGGATAGGGGACTCAATGAGCAGTTCTTC. Translated, it gives CATSDRGLNEQFF.

This clonotype was found a few times. The chain links TRBV20-1 to TRBJ2-1; TRBD1 aligns across 9 bases. Germline-derived CDR1 and CDR2 are DFQATT and SNEGSKA (reference sequence). Germline trimming cut 4 bases from V and 10 bases from J; bases unmatched to any gene: 5. The CDR3 is 12 amino acids. The CDR3 region has the DNA TGCAGTGCTACGGACAGGGGTTCGGAGCAGTTCTTC. Its protein is CSATDRGSEQFF.

The rearrangement joins TRBV29-1 to TRBJ2-7; D uncertain. CDR1 is SQVTM and CDR2 is ANQGSEA in the germline V gene. Trimming removed 5 bases at V and 2 bases at J, with 10 bases between. This CDR3 spans 12 amino acids. DNA for the CDR3: TGCAGCGTTAGGGCCGAACCCTACGAGCAGTACTTC. The encoded protein is CSVRAEPYEQYF.

J is TRBJ2-7 and V is TRBV29-1; D not certain. The CDR3 spans 12 residues. Between the trimmed V and J ends, which lost 5 bases and 1 base, there was a span of 9 bases. The germline CDR1 and CDR2 sequences are SQVTM and ANQGSEA. The CDR3 DNA reads as TGCAGCGTTTATGAGGATTCCTACGAGCAGTACTTC. Encoded protein: CSVYEDSYEQYF.

The V call is TRBV6-5, the J call TRBJ1-5; tentatively, D is TRBD1 (5 bases). The CDR3 spans 15 residues. Germline CDR1 reads MNHEY; CDR2 reads SVGAGI. Trimming left V 0 bases short and J 4 bases short, with 10 bases between. In DNA form, the CDR3 reads TGTGCCAGCAGTTACTCGGGGCAGCCGAATCAGCCCCAGCATTTT. Protein sequence: CASSYSGQPNQPQHF.

The chain couples TRBV29-1 to TRBJ1-5, with TRBD1 identical over 8 bases. The V and J ends lost 1 base and 2 bases, in that order; junction bases with no gene match: 1. Per germline, CDR1 SQVTM and CDR2 ANQGSEA. CDR3 length: 14 residues. The CDR3 protein is CSVEGQGRNQPQHF. CDR3 sequence (DNA): TGCAGCGTTGAAGGACAGGGGCGCAATCAGCCCCAGCATTTT. Full variable domain (remainder filled in from reference TRBV29-1 and TRBJ1-5): SAVISQKPSRDICQRGTSLTIQCQVDSQVTMMFWYRQQPGQSLTLIATANQGSEATYESGFVIDKFPISRPNLTFSTLTVSNMSPEDSSIYLCSVEGQGRNQPQHFGDGTRLSIL.